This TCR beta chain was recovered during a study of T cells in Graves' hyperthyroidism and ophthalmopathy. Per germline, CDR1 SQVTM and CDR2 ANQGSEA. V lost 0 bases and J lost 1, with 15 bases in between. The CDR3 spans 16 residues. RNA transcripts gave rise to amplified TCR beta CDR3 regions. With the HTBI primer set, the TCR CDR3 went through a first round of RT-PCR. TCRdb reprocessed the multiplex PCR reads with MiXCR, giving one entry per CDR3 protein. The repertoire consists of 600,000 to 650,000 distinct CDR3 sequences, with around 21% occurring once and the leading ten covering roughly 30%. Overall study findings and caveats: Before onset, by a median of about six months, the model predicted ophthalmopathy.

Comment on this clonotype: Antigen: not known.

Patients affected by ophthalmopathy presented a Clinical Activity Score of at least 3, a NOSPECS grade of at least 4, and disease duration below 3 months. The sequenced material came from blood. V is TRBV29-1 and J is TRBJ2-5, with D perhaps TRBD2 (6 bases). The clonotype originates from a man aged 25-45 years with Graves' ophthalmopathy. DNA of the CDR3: TGCAGCGTTGAAGATTGGTTGGGAGGCTTCCAAGAGACCCAGTACTTC. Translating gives CSVEDWLGGFQETQYF.